This is a list of T cell receptor beta chains from one sample in a study of blood T cell repertoires in COVID-19. Clones were read by immunoSEQ multiplex PCR, and TCRdb kept only the in-frame ones, dropping some. Altogether tens of thousands of clones are present, 79% being singletons, with the ten largest covering 3.2%. The sequenced sample was peripheral blood. Receptors were obtained from a man in his fifties or sixties with acute or convalescent COVID-19. Both conserved end residues are part of each CDR3. A D gene is named only where the DNA matches it firmly. Some rows have no size entry. The others give once, few or many, or a class for an expanded clone.

>TRBJ1-5|NA|NA|TRBV5-6
CASSHTGQTSNQPQHF
TGTGCCAGCAGCCATACCGGACAGACTAGCAATCAGCCCCAGCATTTT
>TRBJ2-1|NA|NA|TRBV7-2
CASSLGHTAYNEQFF
TGTGCCAGCAGCTTAGGACACACAGCCTACAATGAGCAGTTCTTC
>TRBJ1-6|NA|NA|TRBV27
CASSPFYPLHNSPLHF
TGTGCCAGCAGTCCGTTCTACCCTCTCCATAATTCACCCCTCCACTTT
>TRBJ1-2|NA|TRBD1|TRBV6-5
CASRRKGTGDYGYTF
TGTGCCAGCAGACGCAAGGGGACAGGGGACTATGGCTACACCTTC
>TRBJ2-2|NA|NA|TRBV9
CASSPPGPGELFF
TGTGCCAGCAGCCCCCCTGGCCCCGGGGAGCTGTTTTTT
>TRBJ1-4|few|TRBD1|TRBV5-1
CASSSPDRGEEKLFF
TGCGCCAGCAGCTCCCCTGACAGGGGTGAAGAAAAACTGTTTTTT
>TRBJ2-1|NA|TRBD2|TRBV4-1
CASSLAGGGNEQFF
TGCGCCAGCAGCCTCGCTGGGGGGGGCAATGAGCAGTTCTTC
>TRBJ2-1|few|TRBD2|TRBV7-2
CASSLGPPTSGGSGSEQFF
TGTGCCAGCAGCTTAGGGCCCCCGACTAGCGGGGGGTCTGGTAGTGAGCAGTTCTTC
>TRBJ1-1|NA|NA|TRBV7-9
CASSRGGTEAFF
TGTGCCAGCAGCCGGGGGGGTACTGAAGCTTTCTTT
>TRBJ1-5|once|TRBD1|TRBV5-1
CASSLGPGQGNQPQHF
TGCGCCAGCAGCTTGGGACCGGGACAGGGCAATCAGCCCCAGCATTTT
>TRBJ1-1|NA|TRBD1|TRBV7-2
CASIGQGARGEAFF
TGTGCCAGCATCGGACAGGGGGCGCGAGGTGAAGCTTTCTTT